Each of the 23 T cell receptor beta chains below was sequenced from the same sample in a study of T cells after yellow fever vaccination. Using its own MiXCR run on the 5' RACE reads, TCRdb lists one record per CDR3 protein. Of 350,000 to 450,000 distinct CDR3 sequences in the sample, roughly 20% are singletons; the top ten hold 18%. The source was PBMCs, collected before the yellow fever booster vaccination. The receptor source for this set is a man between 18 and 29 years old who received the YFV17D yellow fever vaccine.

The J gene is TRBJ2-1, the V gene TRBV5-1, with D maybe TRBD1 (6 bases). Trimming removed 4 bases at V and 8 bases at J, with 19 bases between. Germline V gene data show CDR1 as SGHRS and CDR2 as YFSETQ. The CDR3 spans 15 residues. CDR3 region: CASSLQGSRTDEQFF. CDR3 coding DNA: TGCGCCAGCAGCCTACAGGGTTCTCGAACGGATGAGCAGTTCTTC.

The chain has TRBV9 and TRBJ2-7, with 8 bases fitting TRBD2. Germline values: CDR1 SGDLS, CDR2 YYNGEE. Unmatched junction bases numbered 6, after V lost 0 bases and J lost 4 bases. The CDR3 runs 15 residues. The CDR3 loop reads CASSVGSGGGYEQYF. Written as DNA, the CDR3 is TGTGCCAGCAGCGTAGGGAGCGGGGGTGGGTACGAGCAGTACTTC.

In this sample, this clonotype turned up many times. The DNA for the CDR3 is TGCGCCAGCAGCTTGTCTAGCGGTAACCAAGAGACCCAGTACTTC. It encodes CASSLSSGNQETQYF. This chain connects TRBV5-1 to TRBJ2-5, with 7 nucleotides matching TRBD2. Germline V gives CDR1 SGHRS, CDR2 YFSETQ. This CDR3 spans 15 amino acids. Germline trimming cut 1 base from V and 0 bases from J; bases unmatched to any gene: 3.

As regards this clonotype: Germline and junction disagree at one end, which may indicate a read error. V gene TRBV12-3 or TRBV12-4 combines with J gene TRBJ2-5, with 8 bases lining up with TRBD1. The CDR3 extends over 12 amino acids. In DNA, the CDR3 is TGTTCCAGCAGGACTACCGGGACAGGAGCTTGCTTC. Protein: CSSRTTGTGACF.

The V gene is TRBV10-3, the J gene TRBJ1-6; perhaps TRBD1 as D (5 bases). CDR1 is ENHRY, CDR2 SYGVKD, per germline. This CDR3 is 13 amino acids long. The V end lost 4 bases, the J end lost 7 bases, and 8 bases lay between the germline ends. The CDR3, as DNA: TGTGCCATCAGTGGTCGGGACAATTCACCCCTCCACTTT. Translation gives CAISGRDNSPLHF.

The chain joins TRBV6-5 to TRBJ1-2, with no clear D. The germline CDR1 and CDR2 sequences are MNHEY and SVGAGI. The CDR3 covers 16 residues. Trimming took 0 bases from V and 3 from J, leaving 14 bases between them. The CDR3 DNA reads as TGTGCCAGCAGTTACTCGAAAGCTGGGTGGGACTATGGCTACACCTTC. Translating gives CASSYSKAGWDYGYTF.

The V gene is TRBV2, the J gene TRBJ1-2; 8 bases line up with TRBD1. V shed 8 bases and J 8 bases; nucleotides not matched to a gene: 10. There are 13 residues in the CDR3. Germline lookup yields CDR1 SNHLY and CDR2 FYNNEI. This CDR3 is CASGEQGADGYTF. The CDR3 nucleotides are TGTGCCAGCGGAGAGCAGGGGGCGGACGGCTACACCTTC.

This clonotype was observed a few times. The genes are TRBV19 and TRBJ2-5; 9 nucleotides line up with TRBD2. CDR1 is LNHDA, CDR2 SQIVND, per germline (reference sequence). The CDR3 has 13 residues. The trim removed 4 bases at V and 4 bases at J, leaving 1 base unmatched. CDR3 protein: CASSRTSAETQYF. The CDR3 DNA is TGTGCCAGTAGTAGGACTAGCGCAGAGACCCAGTACTTC.

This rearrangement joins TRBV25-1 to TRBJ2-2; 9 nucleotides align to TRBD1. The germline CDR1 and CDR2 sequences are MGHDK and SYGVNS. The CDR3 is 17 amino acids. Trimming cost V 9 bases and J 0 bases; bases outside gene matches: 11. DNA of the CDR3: TGTGCCAGAAACCCGGGACAGGGACCGCCGAACACCGGGGAGCTGTTTTTT. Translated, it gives CARNPGQGPPNTGELFF.

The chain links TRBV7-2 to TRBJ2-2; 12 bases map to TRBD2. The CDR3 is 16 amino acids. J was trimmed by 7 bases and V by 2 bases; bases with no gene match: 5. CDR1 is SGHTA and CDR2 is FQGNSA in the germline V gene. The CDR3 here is CASSLRLAGAVGELFF. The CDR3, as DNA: TGTGCCAGCAGCTTAAGACTAGCGGGGGCGGTCGGGGAGCTGTTTTTT.

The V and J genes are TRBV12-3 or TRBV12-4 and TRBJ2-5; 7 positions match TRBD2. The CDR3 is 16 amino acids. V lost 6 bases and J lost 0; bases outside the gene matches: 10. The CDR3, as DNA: TGTGCCAGCAGACTGAGGTCTAGCGGTTACCAAGAGACCCAGTACTTC. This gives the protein CASRLRSSGYQETQYF.

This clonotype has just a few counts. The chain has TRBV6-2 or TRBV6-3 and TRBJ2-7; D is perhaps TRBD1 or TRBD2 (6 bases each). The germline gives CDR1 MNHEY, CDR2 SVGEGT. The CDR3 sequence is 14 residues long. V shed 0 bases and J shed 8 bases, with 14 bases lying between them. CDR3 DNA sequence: TGTGCCAGCAGTTACTCGCAGGGCCGGGGGCAGCAGTACGTC. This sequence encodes CASSYSQGRGQQYV.

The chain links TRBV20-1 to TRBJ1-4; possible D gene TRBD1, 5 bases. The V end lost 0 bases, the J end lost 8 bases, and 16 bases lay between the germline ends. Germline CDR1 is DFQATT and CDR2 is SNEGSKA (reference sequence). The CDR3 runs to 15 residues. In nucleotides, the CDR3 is TGCAGTGCTAGAGATGTCACAGGAAGAGGGGAAAAACTGTTTTTT. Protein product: CSARDVTGRGEKLFF.

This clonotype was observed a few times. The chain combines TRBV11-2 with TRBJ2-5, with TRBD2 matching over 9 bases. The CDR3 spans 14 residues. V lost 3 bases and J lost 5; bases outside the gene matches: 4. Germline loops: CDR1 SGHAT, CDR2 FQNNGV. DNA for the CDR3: TGTGCCAGCAGCTTTATTAGCGGGGGTGAGACCCAGTACTTC. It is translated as CASSFISGGETQYF.

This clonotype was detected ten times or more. CDR3 sequence reads: CSAARQGSLGYTF. The CDR3 DNA reads TGCAGTGCTGCCCGACAGGGCTCGTTAGGCTACACCTTC. The chain joins TRBV20-1 to TRBJ1-2; TRBD1 aligns across 7 bases. With 5 bases clipped from V and 8 bases from J, the junction kept 11 bases outside the gene matches. The germline gives CDR1 DFQATT, CDR2 SNEGSKA (reference sequence). CDR3 size: 13 residues.

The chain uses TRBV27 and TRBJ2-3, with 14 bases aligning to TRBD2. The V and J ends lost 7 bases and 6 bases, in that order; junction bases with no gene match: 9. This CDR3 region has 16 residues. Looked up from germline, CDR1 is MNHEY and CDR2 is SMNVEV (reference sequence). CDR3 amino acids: CASTGTSGGWGDTQYF. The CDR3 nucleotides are TGTGCCAGCACCGGGACTAGCGGGGGCTGGGGGGATACGCAGTATTTT.

CDR3 in DNA: TGTGCCAGCAGCGGATACTACGAGCAGTACTTC. Protein: CASSGYYEQYF. The rearrangement links TRBV7-9 to TRBJ2-7, with no clear D. Per the germline V gene, CDR1 is SEHNR and CDR2 is FQNEAQ (reference sequence). The V end lost 5 bases, the J end lost 3 bases, and 5 bases lay between the germline ends. The CDR3 runs to 11 residues. Based on the CDR3 plus reference TRBV7-9 and TRBJ2-7, the full variable domain is DTGVSQNPRHKITKRGQNVTFRCDPISEHNRLYWYRQTLGQGPEFLTYFQNEAQLEKSRLLSDRFSAERPKGSFSTLEIQRTEQGDSAMYLCASSGYYEQYFGPGTRLTVT.

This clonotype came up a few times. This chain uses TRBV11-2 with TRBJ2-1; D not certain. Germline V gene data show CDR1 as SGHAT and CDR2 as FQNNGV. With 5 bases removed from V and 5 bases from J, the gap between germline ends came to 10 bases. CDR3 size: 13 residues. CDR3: CASSKDLNNEQFF. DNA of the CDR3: TGTGCCAGCAGCAAAGACCTTAACAATGAGCAGTTCTTC.

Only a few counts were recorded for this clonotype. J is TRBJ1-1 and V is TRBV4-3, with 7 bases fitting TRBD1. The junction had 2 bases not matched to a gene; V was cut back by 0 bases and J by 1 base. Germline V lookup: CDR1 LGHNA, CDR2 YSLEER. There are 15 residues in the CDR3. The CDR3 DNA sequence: TGCGCCAGCAGCCAAGACGCAGGGGGGAACACTGAAGCTTTCTTT. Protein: CASSQDAGGNTEAFF.

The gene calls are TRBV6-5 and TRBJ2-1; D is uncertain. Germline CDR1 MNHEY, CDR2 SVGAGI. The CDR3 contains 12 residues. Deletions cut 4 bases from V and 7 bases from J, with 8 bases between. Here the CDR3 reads CASSSGWNEQFF. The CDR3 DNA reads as TGTGCCAGCAGTTCCGGGTGGAATGAGCAGTTCTTC.

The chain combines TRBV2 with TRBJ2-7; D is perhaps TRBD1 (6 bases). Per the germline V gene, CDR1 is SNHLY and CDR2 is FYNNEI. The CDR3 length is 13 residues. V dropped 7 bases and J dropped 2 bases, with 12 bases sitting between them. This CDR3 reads CASIRTEAYEQYV. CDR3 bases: TGTGCCAGCATTCGGACAGAGGCCTACGAGCAGTACGTC.

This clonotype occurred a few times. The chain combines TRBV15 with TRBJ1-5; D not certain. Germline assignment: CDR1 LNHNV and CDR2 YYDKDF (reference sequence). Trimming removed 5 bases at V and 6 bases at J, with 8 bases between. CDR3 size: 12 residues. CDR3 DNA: TGTGCCACCAGCGAGGGATTTCAGCCCCAGCATTTT. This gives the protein CATSEGFQPQHF.

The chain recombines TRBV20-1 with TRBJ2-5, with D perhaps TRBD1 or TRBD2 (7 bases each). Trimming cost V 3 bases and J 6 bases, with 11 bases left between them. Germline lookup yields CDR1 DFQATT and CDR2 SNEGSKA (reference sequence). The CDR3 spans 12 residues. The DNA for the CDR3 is TGCAGTGCTAGCCAGGGGGGGAAGACCCAGTACTTC. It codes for CSASQGGKTQYF.